This record looks at one TCR beta chain sequence and its context. The antigen is undetermined. This entry belongs to a study of CD8+CD57+ T cells in acquired aplastic anemia. TCR beta VDJ and CDR3 profiling used genomic DNA as template. TCRdb passed the reads through MiXCR, listing each CDR3 protein once. The sample includes 150,000 to 180,000 distinct CDR3 sequences, less than 60% of them seen just once. Patients sequenced had flow cytometry evidence of CD8+CD57+ cell expansion. Receipt of therapy had not occurred in any patient by the time of blood sampling. The CDR3 covers 16 residues. Looked up from germline, CDR1 is DFQATT and CDR2 is SNEGSKA (reference sequence). V was clipped by 3 bases and J by 5 bases; unmatched bases: 15. Study-wide results and caveats: There were about 27 CD8+ CDR3 sequences that occurred in both patients and controls.

This sequence originates from a human donor with aplastic anemia. The genes are TRBV20-1 and TRBJ2-7; 8 positions agree with TRBD1. Sequenced sample: sorted CD4+, CD8+, or CD8+CD57+ T cells (not recorded which) from PBMCs. The DNA for the CDR3 is TGCAGTGCTAGTCCCACAATGCGGGACAGGATGCACGAGCAGTACTTC. Translation gives CSASPTMRDRMHEQYF.